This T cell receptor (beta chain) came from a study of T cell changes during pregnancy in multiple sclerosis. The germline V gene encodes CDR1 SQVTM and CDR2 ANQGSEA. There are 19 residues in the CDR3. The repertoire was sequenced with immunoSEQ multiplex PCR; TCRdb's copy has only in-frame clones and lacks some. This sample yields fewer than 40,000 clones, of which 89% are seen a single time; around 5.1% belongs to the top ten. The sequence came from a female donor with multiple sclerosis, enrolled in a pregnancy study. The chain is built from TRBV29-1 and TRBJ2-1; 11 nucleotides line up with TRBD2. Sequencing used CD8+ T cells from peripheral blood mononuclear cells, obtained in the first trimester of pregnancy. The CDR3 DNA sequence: TGCAGTGGTAGGTCGGTTGAGGCCGGGACTAGCGGAATATACAATGAGCAGTTCTTC. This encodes CSGRSVEAGTSGIYNEQFF.